This TCR beta chain emerged from a study of blood T cells in healthy people across ages (dated by TCRdb to the mid-2010s). Background on the whole study: In model experiments, roughly one uniquely barcoded TCR beta cDNA molecule per two T cells was captured by template switching. To track age-related changes in TCR beta repertoire diversity, the study relied on deep sequencing normalized with unique cDNA molecular identifiers. Donors were grouped into four age groups: young (average about 15 years), middle-aged (roughly 40), aged (62) and long-lived (just over 80). The study analyzed two additional independent replicas of 1 million unique cDNA reads from the same blood draw for two donors, one aged 18 to 30 and one aged 80 or older.

The receptor library was made with 5' RACE. Sequencing took place on an Illumina HiSeq 2500. The second PCR ran for roughly 6 to 11 cycles and used a J-beta primer mix along with a sample-barcoded 5' primer. Each TCR beta cDNA molecule received a unique molecular identifier from a template-switch 5' adaptor carrying 12 random nucleotides. Each sample yielded at least 3 million CDR3-containing paired-end reads. First-strand cDNA was synthesized from all RNA with the Mint cDNA synthesis kit, primed by a TRBC-specific oligonucleotide. All cDNA was treated with uracil-DNA glycosylase and then went through a first 18-cycle PCR with the universal primers M1SS and BC2_uni_R. Per the source publication's procedure: For normalization, 1 million high-quality reads, each with a distinct molecular identifier, were randomly selected from each sample. Instead of being binned into consensus sequences, reads that shared molecular identifiers were thrown out. CDR3 identification, clonotype clustering and error correction used MiTCR with a Q25 quality threshold and the strictest error-elimination algorithm. A nonparametric unseen species model with Euler transformation was used to estimate lower-bound total TCR beta diversity. TCRdb applied fastp at Q25 and MiXCR to the public reads, then kept only in-frame beta chains. Merged by CDR3 protein, the rows form single entries marked with the most common genes and DNA. The authors' filters were not applied to this entry. The sample has nearly 800,000 distinct CDR3 sequences on record, approximately 25% of them singletons. The ten largest clones add up to around 3.6% of the sample.

Overall results and qualifications from the work: The percentage of naive T cells measured by flow cytometry correlated strongly with observed TCR beta diversity. Because donor CMV infection status was unknown, age-related changes in expanded clonotypes were potentially confounded. Estimates of total diversity based on one million sequenced T cells were considered lower bounds and underestimates. Compared with the aged group, more naive CD4+ T cells, fewer expanded clones and increased TCR diversity were shown by the long-lived group, suggesting age selection. Observed TCR beta diversity per million T cells fell roughly linearly with age, and a significant reduction was already apparent by age about 43. Because profiling used bulk unsorted PBMCs, naive and antigen-experienced compartments could not be compared conclusively.

A few counts support this clonotype. What antigen it recognizes has not been identified. Base qualities were left out, and no much larger clone turns up one base away. The 39 donors, aged about 6 to 95 years, were systemically healthy Caucasian individuals from Russia. Each donor gave around 9.8 milliliters of peripheral blood, collected into EDTA-treated Vacutainer tubes. Ficoll-Paque density-gradient centrifugation was used to isolate PBMCs, with at least 6.5 million obtained per sample. Total RNA, at least 6 micrograms per sample, was extracted from PBMCs with Trizol reagent. Naive CD45RAhigh/CD27high T cell percentages were measured by flow cytometry on a PBMC aliquot from every donor. Trimming removed 3 bases from V and 2 bases from J, leaving 12 bases between the germline ends. From the cysteine up to the phenylalanine, the CDR3 has a length of 14 residues. Only the CDR3 region is kept as DNA, spanning 42 bases read in frame from base 1. Based on the germline V gene (reference sequence), the CDR1 and CDR2 sequences are DFQATT and SNEGSKA.

Another study also made use of these data, one on T cells of mothers and their children. Reported in the second study: Donors were nine systemically healthy Caucasian individuals: three mothers and their six children. cDNA synthesis used all of the extracted RNA, with approximately 1.4 ug of RNA in each 15 ul reaction. In the second PCR, the M1S primer added sample barcodes and 2-4 random nucleotides. Over 8.5 million TCR beta CDR3 reads were obtained for each mother, and approximately 2.9 million reads were obtained for each child. TCR recombination output is similarly shaped by thymic selection in related and unrelated pairs, with a minor effect exerted by inherited differences. Related mother-child pairs always showed normalized repertoire overlap that was slightly higher than in unrelated mother-child pairs, though the difference was never significant. With a sensitivity of approximately 92 clones per million clonotypes, no persistent microchimeric T cell clones were detected. The study used deep NGS to compare TCR beta repertoires of mothers and children, seeking features distinguishing related mother-child pairs from unrelated individuals. Mothers averaged roughly 40 +/- 4 years of age and children averaged roughly 12 +/- 4 years. After adapters were ligated using NEBNext reagents, the libraries underwent 100+100 nt paired-end sequencing on an Illumina HiSeq 2000. To prevent cross-contamination, the mother and child libraries were prepared one month apart and sequenced in separate runs. Each donor had between about 450,000 and 2,300,000 distinct TCR beta clonotypes identified. Naive TCR beta clonotypes were estimated from low-frequency clonotypes matched to each donor's FACS-determined naive share, without sorting.

The sequenced sample was blood. In this chain, TRBV20-1 is recombined with TRBJ2-3; 6 matching bases give a weak D call of TRBD2. This TCR was recovered from a boy aged 10-17 years in good health. The CDR3 in this case is CSASLGGLTDTQYF. The nucleotides read TGCAGTGCTAGCCTCGGGGGACTCACAGATACGCAGTATTTT.